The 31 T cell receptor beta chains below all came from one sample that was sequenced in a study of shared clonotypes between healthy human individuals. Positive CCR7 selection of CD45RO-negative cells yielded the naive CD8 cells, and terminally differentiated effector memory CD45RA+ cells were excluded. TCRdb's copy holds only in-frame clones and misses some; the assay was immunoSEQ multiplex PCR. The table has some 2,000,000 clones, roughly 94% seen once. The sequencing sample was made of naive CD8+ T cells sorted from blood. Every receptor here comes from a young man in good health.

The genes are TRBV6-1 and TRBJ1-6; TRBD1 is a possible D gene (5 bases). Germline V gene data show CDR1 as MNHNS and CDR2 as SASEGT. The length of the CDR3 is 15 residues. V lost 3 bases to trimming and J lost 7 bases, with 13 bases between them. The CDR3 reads CASSEALEGNSPLHF. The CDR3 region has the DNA TGTGCCAGCAGTGAGGCTTTGGAGGGGAATTCACCCCTCCACTTT.

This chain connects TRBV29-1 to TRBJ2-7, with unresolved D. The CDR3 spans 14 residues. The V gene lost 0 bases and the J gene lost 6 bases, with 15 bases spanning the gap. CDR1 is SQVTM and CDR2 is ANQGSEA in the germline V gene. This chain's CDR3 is CSVEDSSHWGEQYF. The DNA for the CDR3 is TGCAGCGTTGAAGATAGTTCCCATTGGGGCGAGCAGTACTTC.

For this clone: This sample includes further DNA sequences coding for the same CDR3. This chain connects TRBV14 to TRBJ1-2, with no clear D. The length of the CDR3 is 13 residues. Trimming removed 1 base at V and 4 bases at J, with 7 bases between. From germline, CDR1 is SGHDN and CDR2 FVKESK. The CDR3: CASSQGRFYGYTF. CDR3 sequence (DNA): TGTGCCAGCAGCCAAGGTCGGTTCTATGGCTACACCTTC.

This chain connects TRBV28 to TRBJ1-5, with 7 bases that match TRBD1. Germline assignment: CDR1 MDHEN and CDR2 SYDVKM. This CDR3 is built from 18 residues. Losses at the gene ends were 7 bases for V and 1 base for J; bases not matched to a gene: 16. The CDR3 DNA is TGTGCCAGCAACGTGGGGCAGGGGGTTATTATAAGCAATCAGCCCCAGCATTTT. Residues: CASNVGQGVIISNQPQHF.

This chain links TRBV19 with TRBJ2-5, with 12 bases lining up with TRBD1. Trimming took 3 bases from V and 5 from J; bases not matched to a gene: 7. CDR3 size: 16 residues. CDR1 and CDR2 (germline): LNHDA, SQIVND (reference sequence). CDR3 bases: TGTGCCAGTAGTATGGGGACAGGGGGCGCCGGGGAGACCCAGTACTTC. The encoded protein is CASSMGTGGAGETQYF.

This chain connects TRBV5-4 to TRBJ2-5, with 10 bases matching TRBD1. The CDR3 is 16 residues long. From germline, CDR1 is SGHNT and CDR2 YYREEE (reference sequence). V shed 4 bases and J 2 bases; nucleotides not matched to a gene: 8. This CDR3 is CASSGTPGQGQETQYF. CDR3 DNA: TGTGCCAGCAGCGGGACCCCGGGACAGGGGCAAGAGACCCAGTACTTC.

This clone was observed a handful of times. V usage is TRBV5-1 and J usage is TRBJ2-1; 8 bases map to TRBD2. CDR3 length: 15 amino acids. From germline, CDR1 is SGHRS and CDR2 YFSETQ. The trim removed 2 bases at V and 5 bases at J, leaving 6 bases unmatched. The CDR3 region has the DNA TGCGCCAGCAGCTTCGTAGGCGGGGGGAACAATGAGCAGTTCTTC. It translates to CASSFVGGGNNEQFF.

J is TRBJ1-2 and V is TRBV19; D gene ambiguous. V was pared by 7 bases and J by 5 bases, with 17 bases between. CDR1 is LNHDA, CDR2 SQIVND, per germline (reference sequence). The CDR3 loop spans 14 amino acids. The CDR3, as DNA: TGTGCCAGTACCCCGGTGGGAATCGGGTATGGCTACACCTTC. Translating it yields CASTPVGIGYGYTF.

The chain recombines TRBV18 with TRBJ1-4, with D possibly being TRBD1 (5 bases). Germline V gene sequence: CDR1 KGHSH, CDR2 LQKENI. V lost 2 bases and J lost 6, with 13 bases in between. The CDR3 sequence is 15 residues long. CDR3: CASSPEGTPYEKLFF. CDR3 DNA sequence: TGTGCCAGCTCACCAGAGGGGACCCCCTATGAAAAACTGTTTTTT. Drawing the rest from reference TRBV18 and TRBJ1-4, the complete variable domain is NAGVMQNPRHLVRRRGQEARLRCSPMKGHSHVYWYRQLPEEGLKFMVYLQKENIIDESGMPKERFSAEFPKEGPSILRIQQVVRGDSAAYFCASSPEGTPYEKLFFGSGTQLSVL.

The CDR3 coding sequence is TGTGCCAGCAGCTCGGGACCCCGATCCTACGAGCAGTACTTC. Residues: CASSSGPRSYEQYF. This chain joins TRBV5-6 and TRBJ2-7; perhaps D is TRBD1 or TRBD2 (5 bases each). Trimming took off 3 bases at V and 1 base at J, with 11 bases between the two ends. The CDR3 covers 14 residues. Germline V gene data show CDR1 as SGHDT and CDR2 as YYEEEE.

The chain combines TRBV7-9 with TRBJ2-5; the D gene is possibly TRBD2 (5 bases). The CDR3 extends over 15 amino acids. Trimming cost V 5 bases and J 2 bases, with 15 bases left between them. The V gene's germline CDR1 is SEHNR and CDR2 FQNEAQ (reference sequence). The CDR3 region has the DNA TGTGCCAGCAGCCCAAAAGTACTAGGTCAAGAGACCCAGTACTTC. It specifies CASSPKVLGQETQYF.

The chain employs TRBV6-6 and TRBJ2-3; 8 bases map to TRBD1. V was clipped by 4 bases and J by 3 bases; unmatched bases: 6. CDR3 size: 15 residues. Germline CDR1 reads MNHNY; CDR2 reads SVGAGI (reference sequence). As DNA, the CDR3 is TGTGCCAGCAGTTTTACAGGGGGGAGAACAGATACGCAGTATTTT. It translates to CASSFTGGRTDTQYF.

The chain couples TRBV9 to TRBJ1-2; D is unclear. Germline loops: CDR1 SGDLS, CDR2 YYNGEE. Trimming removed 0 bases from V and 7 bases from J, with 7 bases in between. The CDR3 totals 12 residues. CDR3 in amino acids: CASSVAASGYTF. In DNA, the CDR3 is TGTGCCAGCAGCGTAGCGGCGAGTGGCTACACCTTC.

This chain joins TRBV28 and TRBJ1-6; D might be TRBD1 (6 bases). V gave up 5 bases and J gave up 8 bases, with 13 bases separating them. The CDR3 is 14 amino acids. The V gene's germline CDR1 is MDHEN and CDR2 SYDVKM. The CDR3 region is CASSPPTGHSPLHF. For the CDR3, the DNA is TGTGCCAGCAGTCCCCCGACAGGACATTCACCCCTCCACTTT.

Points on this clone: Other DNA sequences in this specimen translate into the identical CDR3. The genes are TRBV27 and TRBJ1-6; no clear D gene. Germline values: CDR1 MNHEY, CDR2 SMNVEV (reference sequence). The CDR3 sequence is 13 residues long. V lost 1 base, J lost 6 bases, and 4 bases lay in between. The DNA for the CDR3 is TGTGCCAGCAGTTTATACAGTAATTCACCCCTCCACTTT. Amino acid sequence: CASSLYSNSPLHF.

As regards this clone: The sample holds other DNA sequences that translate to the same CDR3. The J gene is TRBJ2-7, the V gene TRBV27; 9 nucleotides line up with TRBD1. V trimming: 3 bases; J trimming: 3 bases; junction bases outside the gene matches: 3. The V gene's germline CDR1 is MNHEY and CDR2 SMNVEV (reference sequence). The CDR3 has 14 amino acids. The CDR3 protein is CASSFGQGFYEQYF. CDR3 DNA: TGTGCCAGCAGTTTTGGACAGGGGTTCTACGAGCAGTACTTC.

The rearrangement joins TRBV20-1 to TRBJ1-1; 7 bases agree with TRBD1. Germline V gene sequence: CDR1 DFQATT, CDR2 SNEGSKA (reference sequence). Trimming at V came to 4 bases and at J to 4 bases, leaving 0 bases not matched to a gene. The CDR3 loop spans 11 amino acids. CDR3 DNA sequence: TGCAGTGCTAACAGGGGCACTGAAGCTTTCTTT. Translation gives CSANRGTEAFF.

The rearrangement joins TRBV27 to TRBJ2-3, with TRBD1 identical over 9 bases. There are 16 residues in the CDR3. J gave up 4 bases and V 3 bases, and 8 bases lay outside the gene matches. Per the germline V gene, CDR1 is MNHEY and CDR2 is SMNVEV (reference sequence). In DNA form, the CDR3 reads TGTGCCAGCAGTTTCGAGGGGACAGGGTGGCCAGATACGCAGTATTTT. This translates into CASSFEGTGWPDTQYF.

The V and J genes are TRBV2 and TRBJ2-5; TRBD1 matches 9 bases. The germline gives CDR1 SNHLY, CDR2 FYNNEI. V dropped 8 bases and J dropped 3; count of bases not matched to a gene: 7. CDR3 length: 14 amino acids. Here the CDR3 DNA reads TGTGCCAGCGGGGGACAGGGACCGAAAGAGACCCAGTACTTC. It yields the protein CASGGQGPKETQYF.

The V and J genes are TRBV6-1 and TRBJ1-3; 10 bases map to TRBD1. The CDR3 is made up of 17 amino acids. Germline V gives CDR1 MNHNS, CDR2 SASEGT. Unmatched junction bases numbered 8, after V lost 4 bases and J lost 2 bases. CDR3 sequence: CASSGGTGVSPGNTIYF. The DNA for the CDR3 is TGTGCCAGCAGTGGTGGGACAGGGGTAAGCCCTGGAAACACCATATATTTT.

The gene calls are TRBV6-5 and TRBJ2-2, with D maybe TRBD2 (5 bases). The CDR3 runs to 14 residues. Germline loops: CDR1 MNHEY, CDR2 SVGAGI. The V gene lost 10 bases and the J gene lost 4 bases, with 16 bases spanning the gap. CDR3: CATSVPGVTGELFF. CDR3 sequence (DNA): TGTGCCACCAGCGTCCCCGGGGTCACCGGGGAGCTGTTTTTT.

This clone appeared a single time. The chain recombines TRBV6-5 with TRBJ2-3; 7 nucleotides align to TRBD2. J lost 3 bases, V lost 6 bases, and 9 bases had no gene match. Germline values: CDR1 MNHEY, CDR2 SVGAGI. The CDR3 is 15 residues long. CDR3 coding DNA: TGTGCCAGCAGCCCCCTGGCGGGAGAGACAGATACGCAGTATTTT. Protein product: CASSPLAGETDTQYF.

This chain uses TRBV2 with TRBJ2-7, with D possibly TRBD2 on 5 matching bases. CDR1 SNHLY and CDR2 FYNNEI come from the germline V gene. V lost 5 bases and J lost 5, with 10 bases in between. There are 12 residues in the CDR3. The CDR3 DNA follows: TGTGCCAGCAGTTGGGTTAGCGACGAGCAGTACTTC. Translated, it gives CASSWVSDEQYF.

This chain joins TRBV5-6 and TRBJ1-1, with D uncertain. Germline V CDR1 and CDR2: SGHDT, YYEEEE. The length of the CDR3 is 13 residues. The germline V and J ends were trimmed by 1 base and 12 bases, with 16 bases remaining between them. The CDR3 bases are TGTGCCAGCAGCTTGCGGCCTCTCCCGGAAACTTTCTTT. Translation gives CASSLRPLPETFF.

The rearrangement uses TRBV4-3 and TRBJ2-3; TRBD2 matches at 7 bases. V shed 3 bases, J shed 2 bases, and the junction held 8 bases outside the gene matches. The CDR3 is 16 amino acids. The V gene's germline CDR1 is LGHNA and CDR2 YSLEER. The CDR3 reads CASSQSLAEVTDTQYF. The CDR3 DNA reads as TGCGCCAGCAGCCAGTCTCTAGCGGAAGTCACAGATACGCAGTATTTT.

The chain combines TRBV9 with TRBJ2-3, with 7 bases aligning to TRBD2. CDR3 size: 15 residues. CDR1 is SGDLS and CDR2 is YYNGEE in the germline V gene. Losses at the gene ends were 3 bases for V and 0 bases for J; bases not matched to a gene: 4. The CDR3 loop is CASSEGRGSTDTQYF. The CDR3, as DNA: TGTGCCAGCAGCGAGGGGCGGGGGAGCACAGATACGCAGTATTTT. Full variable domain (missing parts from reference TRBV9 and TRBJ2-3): DSGVTQTPKHLITATGQRVTLRCSPRSGDLSVYWYQQSLDQGLQFLIQYYNGEERAKGNILERFSAQQFPDLHSELNLSSLELGDSALYFCASSEGRGSTDTQYFGPGTRLTVL.

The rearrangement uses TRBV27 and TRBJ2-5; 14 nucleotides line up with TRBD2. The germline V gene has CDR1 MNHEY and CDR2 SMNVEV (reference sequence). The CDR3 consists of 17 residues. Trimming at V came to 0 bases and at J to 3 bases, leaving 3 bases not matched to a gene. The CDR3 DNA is TGTGCCAGCAGTTTATCGGGACTAGCGGGGGAAGAAGAGACCCAGTACTTC. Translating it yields CASSLSGLAGEEETQYF.

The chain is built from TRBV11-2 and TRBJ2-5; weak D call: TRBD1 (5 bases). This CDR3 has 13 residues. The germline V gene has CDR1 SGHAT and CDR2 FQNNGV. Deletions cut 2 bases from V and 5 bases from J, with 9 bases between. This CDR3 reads CASSLSRAETQYF. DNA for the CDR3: TGTGCCAGCAGCTTATCCAGGGCCGAGACCCAGTACTTC.

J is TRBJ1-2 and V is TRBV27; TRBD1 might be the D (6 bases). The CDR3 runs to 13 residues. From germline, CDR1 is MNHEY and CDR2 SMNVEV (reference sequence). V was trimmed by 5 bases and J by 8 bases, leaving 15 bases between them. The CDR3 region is CASSIETGRGYTF. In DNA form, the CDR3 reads TGTGCCAGCAGTATAGAAACAGGGCGGGGCTACACCTTC.

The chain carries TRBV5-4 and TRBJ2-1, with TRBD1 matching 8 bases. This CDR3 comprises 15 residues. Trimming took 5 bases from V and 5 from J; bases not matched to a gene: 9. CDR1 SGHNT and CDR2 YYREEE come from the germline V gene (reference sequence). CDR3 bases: TGTGCCAGCAGGAACCCGGACAGGGTTAACAATGAGCAGTTCTTC. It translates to CASRNPDRVNNEQFF.

In nucleotides, the CDR3 is TGCGCCAGCAGCCAAGGGACATTGAACACTGAAGCTTTCTTT. Translating it yields CASSQGTLNTEAFF. The chain is built from TRBV4-1 and TRBJ1-1; D might be TRBD1 (5 bases). This CDR3 is 14 amino acids long. Germline assignment: CDR1 MGHRA and CDR2 YSYEKL. The V and J ends lost 1 base and 0 bases respectively, with 6 bases between them.